These 7 T cell receptor beta chains were sequenced from one sample in a study of cytomegalovirus exposure and HLA in healthy donors. The primer mix had 60 Vbeta and 13 Jbeta primers. TCRdb's table, derived via immunoSEQ multiplex PCR, lists solely in-frame clones and lacks some. The repertoire consists of some 170,000 clones, with over 60% occurring once and the leading ten covering approximately 1.8%. Sequencing was performed on PBMCs. These receptors all come from a woman aged 30 to 39 in good health and CMV-seronegative.

This rearrangement joins TRBV9 to TRBJ2-7, with D perhaps TRBD1 (6 bases). V lost 4 bases to trimming and J lost 6 bases, with 14 bases between them. Germline CDR1 and CDR2: SGDLS and YYNGEE. CDR3 length equals 13 residues. This CDR3 is CASSLQGSGEQYF. In nucleotides, the CDR3 is TGTGCCAGCAGCTTACAGGGCTCGGGCGAGCAGTACTTC. The full variable domain, in which reference TRBV9 and TRBJ2-7 provide the parts outside the CDR3, is DSGVTQTPKHLITATGQRVTLRCSPRSGDLSVYWYQQSLDQGLQFLIQYYNGEERAKGNILERFSAQQFPDLHSELNLSSLELGDSALYFCASSLQGSGEQYFGPGTRLTVT.

The genes are TRBV5-6 and TRBJ2-7, with D perhaps matching TRBD2 (5 bases). V was shortened by 4 bases and J by 6 bases, with 8 bases between the two germline ends. The CDR3 is 11 amino acids. In germline, CDR1 is SGHDT, CDR2 YYEEEE. Here the CDR3 DNA reads TGTGCCAGCAGCCGCGGGTTCGAGCAGTACTTC. Translating it yields CASSRGFEQYF. The variable domain in full, with the rest retrieved from reference TRBV5-6 and TRBJ2-7, is DAGVTQSPTHLIKTRGQQVTLRCSPKSGHDTVSWYQQALGQGPQFIFQYYEEEERQRGNFPDRFSGHQFPNYSSELNVNALLLGDSALYLCASSRGFEQYFGPGTRLTVT.

The chain combines TRBV7-9 with TRBJ1-1; possible D gene TRBD1, 6 bases. The V end was cut by 2 bases, the J end by 1 base, with 20 bases between. The CDR3 has 18 amino acids. In germline, CDR1 is SEHNR, CDR2 FQNEAQ (reference sequence). In DNA, the CDR3 is TGTGCCAGCAGCTTAAGGTATACAAATAGACAGGAGAACACTGAAGCTTTCTTT. It specifies CASSLRYTNRQENTEAFF.

This chain uses TRBV6-1 with TRBJ1-5, with D maybe TRBD1 (5 bases). This CDR3 has 19 amino acids. Trimming stripped 2 bases from V and 4 bases from J, with 24 bases between. Germline CDR1 is MNHNS and CDR2 is SASEGT. The CDR3 reads CASSEFTGRVGRKNQPQHF. The CDR3 nucleotides read TGTGCCAGCAGTGAATTTACGGGCAGGGTAGGAAGAAAAAATCAGCCCCAGCATTTT.

V is TRBV7-9 and J is TRBJ2-7; D might be TRBD1 (5 bases). V lost 4 bases to trimming and J lost 2 bases, with 15 bases between them. Germline CDR1 reads SEHNR; CDR2 reads FQNEAQ (reference sequence). The CDR3 consists of 15 residues. CDR3 sequence reads: CASSSTGQRTYEQYF. CDR3 coding DNA: TGTGCCAGCAGCTCTACAGGCCAACGCACCTACGAGCAGTACTTC.

V is TRBV5-5 and J is TRBJ1-1; 11 nucleotides agree with TRBD1. Germline V CDR1 and CDR2: SGHKS, YYEKEE (reference sequence). This CDR3 is built from 16 residues. V lost 0 bases and J lost 11; bases outside the gene matches: 12. The CDR3 sequence is CASSLALRDRGSDAFF. CDR3 bases: TGTGCCAGCAGCTTGGCACTCCGGGACAGGGGGTCAGACGCTTTCTTT.

The chain uses TRBV10-3 and TRBJ1-2; D possibly corresponds to TRBD1 (5 bases). The CDR3 totals 16 residues. Germline CDR1 ENHRY, CDR2 SYGVKD. Trimming removed 0 bases from V and 0 bases from J, with 11 bases in between. CDR3 region: CAISESRRGTNYGYTF. For the CDR3, the DNA is TGTGCCATCAGTGAGTCGAGGAGGGGTACTAACTATGGCTACACCTTC.